The 29 T cell receptor beta chains in this list originate from one sample, sequenced in a study of molecular identifiers for immune sequencing clone quantification. TCRdb reanalysed the PCR reads using MiXCR and keeps one entry per CDR3 protein. This sample yields some 65,000 distinct CDR3 sequences, of which less than 20% are seen a single time; around 1.5% belongs to the top ten. The sample comprised naive CD8+ T cells from blood, with Jurkat cell RNA spiked in. Subset here: FACS-sorted CD8+CD4-CCR7+CD45RA+ naive T cells. The receptors were gathered from a human donor in good health. Some libraries in this study had Jurkat cell RNA spiked in.

In this sample, this clonotype turned up once. A read error may produce the germline difference seen at one junction end. This chain links TRBV5-3 with TRBJ2-1, with 13 bases identical to TRBD2. TRBV5-3 is annotated as an ORF whose role is uncertain. This CDR3 comprises 18 residues. CDR3 sequence reads: CASSLTPGTSGNYNEQFF. CDR3 in DNA: TGTGCCAGCAGCTTGACGCCCGGGACTAGCGGGAATTACAATGAGCAGTTCTTC.

The table lists this clonotype with many counts. Its ends do not fully match the called genes, so a read error is possible. This rearrangement joins TRBV28 to TRBJ2-1, with a weak D call TRBD2 (6 bases). Looked up from germline, CDR1 is MDHEN and CDR2 is SYDVKM. The CDR3 contains 14 residues. The CDR3 region is CASSLRGLRRERFF. CDR3 bases: TGTGCCAGCAGTCTCCGAGGGTTGCGGAGGGAGCGGTTCTTC. Full variable domain (rest looked up from reference TRBV28 and TRBJ2-1): DVKVTQSSRYLVKRTGEKVFLECVQDMDHENMFWYRQDPGLGLRLIYFSYDVKMKEKGDIPEGYSVSREKKERFSLILESASTNQTSMYLCASSLRGLRRERFFGPGTRLTVL.

About this clonotype: With a much larger clone just one base away, this may be a read error. J is TRBJ2-5 and V is TRBV13, with 8 positions matching TRBD2. The length of the CDR3 is 14 residues. Germline CDR1 and CDR2: PRHDT and FYEKMQ (reference sequence). CDR3 protein: CASSSAGAQETRYF. The CDR3 DNA reads as TGTGCCAGCAGCTCAGCGGGAGCTCAAGAGACCCGGTACTTC. Full variable domain (remainder filled in from reference TRBV13 and TRBJ2-5): AAGVIQSPRHLIKEKRETATLKCYPIPRHDTVYWYQQGPGQDPQFLISFYEKMQSDKGSIPDRFSAQQFSDYHSELNMSSLELGDSALYFCASSSAGAQETRYFGPGTRLLVL.

This clonotype was detected many times. V and J are TRBV7-8 and TRBJ2-7; D unclear. Germline-derived CDR1 and CDR2 are SGHVS and FQNEAQ. This CDR3 is 14 amino acids long. Trimming shortened V by 4 bases and J by 4 bases, and 14 bases separated the two germline ends. The CDR3 sequence is CASSSPVAVYEQYF. CDR3 DNA sequence: TGTGCCAGCAGCTCACCCGTAGCTGTGTACGAGCAGTACTTC. The full variable domain, rest sourced from reference TRBV7-8 and TRBJ2-7, is GAGVSQSPRYKVAKRGQDVALRCDPISGHVSLFWYQQALGQGPEFLTYFQNEAQLDKSGLPSDRFFAERPEGSVSTLKIQRTQQEDSAVYLCASSSPVAVYEQYFGPGTRLTVT.

This clonotype was counted at least ten times. The V gene is TRBV2, the J gene TRBJ1-1, with TRBD1 matching 10 bases. Germline V lookup: CDR1 SNHLY, CDR2 FYNNEI. The CDR3 has 14 residues. The junction had 7 bases not matched to a gene; V was cut back by 11 bases and J by 1 base. CDR3 protein: CAARQGAWNTEAFF. In DNA, the CDR3 is TGTGCCGCCCGACAGGGGGCATGGAACACTGAAGCTTTCTTT.

Of note for this clonotype: It may be a read error: a sequence one base away is much more abundant. The chain recombines TRBV11-2 with TRBJ1-1, with 7 bases matching TRBD1. Germline CDR1 SGHAT, CDR2 FQNNGV. This CDR3 spans 14 amino acids. DNA of the CDR3: TGTGCCAGCAACTTAGGGGGCGCGGAAACTGAAGCTTTCTTT. This gives the protein CASNLGGAETEAFF.

This clonotype was detected many times. This chain joins TRBV7-2 and TRBJ2-1, with D unclear. V lost 3 bases and J lost 7, with 10 bases in between. CDR3 size: 13 residues. Germline CDR1 and CDR2: SGHTA and FQGNSA. The DNA for the CDR3 is TGTGCCAGCAGCTTTTACGTGGGAAATGAGCAGTTCTTC. Its translation is CASSFYVGNEQFF.

The V and J genes are TRBV11-2 and TRBJ2-1; TRBD2 aligns across 7 bases. CDR1 SGHAT and CDR2 FQNNGV come from the germline V gene. This CDR3 contains 16 residues. J lost 5 bases, V lost 7 bases, and 14 bases had no gene match. CDR3 bases: TGTGCCAGCACTTCAGTGGGGGGGGTGTCCCACAATGAGCAGTTCTTC. Its translation is CASTSVGGVSHNEQFF.

The table lists this clonotype with many counts. The rearrangement links TRBV3-1 to TRBJ2-7; 13 bases align to TRBD2. The ends lost 1 base at V and 3 bases at J; junction bases unmatched: 9. The germline V gene has CDR1 LGHDT and CDR2 YNNKEL (reference sequence). The CDR3 is 18 residues long. The CDR3 protein is CASSQAPPTSGRFYEQYF. DNA of the CDR3: TGTGCCAGCAGCCAAGCGCCGCCGACTAGCGGGAGGTTCTACGAGCAGTACTTC.

Of note for this clonotype: A much larger clone lies one base from this, so it may be a read error. The chain is built from TRBV7-3 and TRBJ2-5; unclear D gene. Germline V lookup: CDR1 SGHTA, CDR2 FQGTGA. V gave up 3 bases and J gave up 4 bases, with 9 bases separating them. The CDR3 loop spans 13 amino acids. This CDR3 reads CASSLFPRETQYF. The CDR3 DNA follows: TGTGCCAGCAGCTTGTTCCCCCGAGAGACCCAGTACTTC.

This clonotype has a handful of counts. With a much larger clone just one base away, this may be a read error. J is TRBJ2-7 and V is TRBV25-1; 7 nucleotides align to TRBD1. The V gene's germline CDR1 is MGHDK and CDR2 SYGVNS. CDR3 length: 16 residues. This chain's CDR3 is CASGDRRTGSSYEQYF. CDR3 DNA: TGTGCCAGCGGTGATCGCCGGACAGGATCTTCCTACGAGCAGTACTTC.

This clonotype was recorded at least ten times. This chain's CDR3 is CATSREGTSRGKAKNIQYF. Here the CDR3 DNA reads TGTGCCACCAGCAGAGAAGGGACTAGTAGAGGGAAGGCCAAAAACATTCAGTACTTC. The J gene is TRBJ2-4, the V gene TRBV15; 8 nucleotides agree with TRBD2. V lost 0 bases to trimming and J lost 1 base; unmatched junction nucleotides: 11. The CDR3 length is 19 residues. Germline V lookup: CDR1 LNHNV, CDR2 YYDKDF (reference sequence). Filled out from reference TRBV15 and TRBJ2-4, the complete variable domain reads DAMVIQNPRYQVTQFGKPVTLSCSQTLNHNVMYWYQQKSSQAPKLLFHYYDKDFNNEADTPDNFQSRRPNTSFCFLDIRSPGLGDTAMYLCATSREGTSRGKAKNIQYFGAGTRLSVL.

Points on this clonotype: This sequence may be a read error, since a much larger clone differs from it by one base. The chain combines TRBV7-9 with TRBJ2-7, with TRBD2 matching 7 bases. The CDR3 is 13 residues long. Germline V gene sequence: CDR1 SEHNR, CDR2 FQNEAQ (reference sequence). DNA for the CDR3: TGTGCCAGCAGCTACCTAGCGGAGTACGATCAGTACTTC. This codes for CASSYLAEYDQYF. The full variable domain, with the rest looked up from reference TRBV7-9 and TRBJ2-7, is DTGVSQNPRHKITKRGQNVTFRCDPISEHNRLYWYRQTLGQGPEFLTYFQNEAQLEKSRLLSDRFSAERPKGSFSTLEIQRTEQGDSAMYLCASSYLAEYDQYFGPGTRLTVT.

This clonotype appeared many times. The gene calls are TRBV27 and TRBJ2-3, with no clear D. Trimming left V 3 bases short and J 0 bases short, with 13 bases between. Germline assignment: CDR1 MNHEY and CDR2 SMNVEV (reference sequence). This CDR3 contains 16 residues. CDR3 residues: CASSLNPTISTDTQYF. The DNA for the CDR3 is TGTGCCAGCAGTTTGAATCCTACCATTAGCACAGATACGCAGTATTTT.

The chain joins TRBV28 to TRBJ1-1; D is ambiguous. V lost 4 bases and J lost 1, with 10 bases in between. The CDR3 has 14 amino acids. From germline, CDR1 is MDHEN and CDR2 SYDVKM. CDR3 coding DNA: TGTGCCAGCAGTTATTCTACAGCGAACACTGAAGCTTTCTTT. Translating gives CASSYSTANTEAFF.

This clonotype came up many times. CDR3 sequence reads: CATSDSTTTANEQFF. The CDR3 nucleotides read TGTGCCACCAGTGATTCGACGACTACGGCCAATGAGCAGTTCTTC. V is TRBV24-1 and J is TRBJ2-1; perhaps TRBD2 as D (5 bases). The ends were cut back, 2 bases at V and 6 bases at J, with 13 bases in the middle. The CDR3 has 15 residues. Germline V lookup: CDR1 KGHDR, CDR2 SFDVKD.

This clonotype was detected many times. The rearrangement joins TRBV6-5 to TRBJ2-1; 11 positions agree with TRBD2. V lost 0 bases to trimming and J lost 0 bases; unmatched junction nucleotides: 13. Germline CDR1 is MNHEY and CDR2 is SVGAGI. This CDR3 comprises 21 residues. Written as DNA, the CDR3 is TGTGCCAGCAGTTACTCGATTCTAGCGGGAGGTTCGGGAAGCTCCTACAATGAGCAGTTCTTC. Encoded protein: CASSYSILAGGSGSSYNEQFF.

In its sample, this clonotype was seen a few times. Its ends do not fully match the called genes, so a read error is possible. The chain joins TRBV30 to TRBJ1-2; 8 nucleotides line up with TRBD1. The CDR3 is made up of 13 amino acids. Germline-derived CDR1 and CDR2 are GTSNPN and SVGIG (reference sequence). The CDR3 region is CAWSVQPGQVIAF. The CDR3 DNA reads TGTGCCTGGAGTGTACAACCGGGACAGGTCATCGCCTTC.

As DNA, the CDR3 is TGTGCCAGCTCACCCTGGACGGTGGATCTGTACGAGCAGTACTTC. Protein product: CASSPWTVDLYEQYF. V is TRBV18 and J is TRBJ2-7; D ambiguous. This CDR3 spans 15 amino acids. Trimming left V 3 bases short and J 4 bases short, with 16 bases between. Germline V gene lookup returns CDR1 KGHSH and CDR2 LQKENI.

This clonotype was recorded at least ten times. The CDR3 DNA reads as TGTGCCAGCAGCCCGTCGGGGGGCTGGGACAATGAGCAGTTCTTC. It translates to CASSPSGGWDNEQFF. This sequence joins TRBV11-2 and TRBJ2-1; a weak D match, TRBD2 (7 bases). The CDR3 is 15 residues long. Germline CDR1 reads SGHAT; CDR2 reads FQNNGV. The V gene lost 5 bases and the J gene lost 5 bases, with 16 bases spanning the gap.

In its sample, this clonotype was seen a few times. The V gene is TRBV7-9, the J gene TRBJ2-2; D may be TRBD1 (6 bases). Germline V gene data show CDR1 as SEHNR and CDR2 as FQNEAQ (reference sequence). Trimming removed 1 base at V and 3 bases at J, with 9 bases between. The CDR3 spans 15 residues. The DNA for the CDR3 is TGTGCCAGCAGCTTAGTTCAGGGGCACACCGGGGAGCTGTTTTTT. Translating gives CASSLVQGHTGELFF.

There are many counts of this clonotype. This chain uses TRBV2 with TRBJ1-2; unclear D gene. This CDR3 has 12 residues. CDR1 SNHLY and CDR2 FYNNEI come from the germline V gene. V lost 3 bases to trimming and J lost 3 bases, with 5 bases between them. The CDR3 DNA reads TGTGCCAGCAGTGAGGTTGACTATGGCTACACCTTC. This encodes CASSEVDYGYTF.

The J gene is TRBJ2-1, the V gene TRBV5-3; the D is unclear. TRBV5-3 has ORF status, its function being uncertain. The CDR3 extends over 14 amino acids. V dropped 8 bases and J dropped 0 bases, with 12 bases sitting between them. The chain's CDR3 is CASSPYSSYNEQFF. The CDR3 DNA sequence: TGTGCCAGCAGCCCTTATAGCTCCTACAATGAGCAGTTCTTC.

Concerning this clonotype itself: This clone may be a read error of a much larger clone one base away. The conserved phenylalanine or tryptophan is not found at the CDR3 terminus, so this likely reflects a read error. V is TRBV5-1 and J is TRBJ2-1; TRBD2 matches at 9 bases. Unmatched junction bases numbered 14, after V lost 1 base and J lost 6 bases. The CDR3 length is 18 residues. Germline CDR1 is SGHRS and CDR2 is YFSETQ. The CDR3 region is CASSLFPSGKVSSNEQFL. CDR3 in DNA: TGCGCCAGCAGCTTGTTTCCTAGCGGGAAGGTGTCTAGCAATGAGCAGTTCCTC.

This clonotype turned up a few times. A much larger clone lies one base from this, so it may be a read error. The chain has TRBV4-3 and TRBJ2-5, with D possibly being TRBD1 (5 bases). In germline, CDR1 is LGHNA, CDR2 YSLEER. V was clipped by 0 bases and J by 5 bases, with 10 bases between them. The CDR3 sequence is 14 residues long. CDR3 sequence: CASSQDRVRETQYF. Written as DNA, the CDR3 is TGCGCCAGCAGCCAAGACAGGGTGCGGGAGACCCAGTACTTC.

The table lists this clonotype with many counts. The V and J genes are TRBV27 and TRBJ2-7; no firm D call. Germline V gives CDR1 MNHEY, CDR2 SMNVEV (reference sequence). Trimming pared 4 bases from V and 2 bases from J, leaving 9 bases between. This CDR3 contains 13 residues. CDR3 in DNA: TGTGCCAGCAGTTCCGAGATCCCCTACGAGCAGTACTTC. It yields the protein CASSSEIPYEQYF.

This clonotype was recorded many times. The V call is TRBV30, the J call TRBJ1-1; possible D gene TRBD1, 5 bases. The germline V and J ends were trimmed by 3 bases and 5 bases, with 13 bases remaining between them. The CDR3 runs 13 residues. Germline V CDR1 and CDR2: GTSNPN, SVGIG (reference sequence). Here the CDR3 reads CAWSVFGGTEAFF. Here the CDR3 DNA reads TGTGCCTGGAGCGTATTTGGGGGGACTGAAGCTTTCTTT.

The chain is built from TRBV2 and TRBJ2-1, with no clear D. Trimming pared 3 bases from V and 4 bases from J, leaving 10 bases between. The CDR3 loop spans 14 amino acids. CDR1 is SNHLY and CDR2 is FYNNEI in the germline V gene. The CDR3 DNA sequence: TGTGCCAGCAGTGATAGTACGGTATACAATGAGCAGTTCTTC. This sequence encodes CASSDSTVYNEQFF.

This clonotype was counted many times. V is TRBV3-1 and J is TRBJ1-2, with 9 bases that match TRBD1. The CDR3 has 18 residues. V lost 1 base and J lost 6; bases outside the gene matches: 15. Germline values: CDR1 LGHDT, CDR2 YNNKEL (reference sequence). The CDR3 nucleotides are TGTGCCAGCAGCCAAGCGCCGGGACAGGGAAAGAGAGGGAATGGCTACACCTTC. It is translated as CASSQAPGQGKRGNGYTF. The full variable domain, its missing parts supplied by reference TRBV3-1 and TRBJ1-2, is DTAVSQTPKYLVTQMGNDKSIKCEQNLGHDTMYWYKQDSKKFLKIMFSYNNKELIINETVPNRFSPKSPDKAHLNLHINSLELGDSAVYFCASSQAPGQGKRGNGYTFGSGTRLTVV.